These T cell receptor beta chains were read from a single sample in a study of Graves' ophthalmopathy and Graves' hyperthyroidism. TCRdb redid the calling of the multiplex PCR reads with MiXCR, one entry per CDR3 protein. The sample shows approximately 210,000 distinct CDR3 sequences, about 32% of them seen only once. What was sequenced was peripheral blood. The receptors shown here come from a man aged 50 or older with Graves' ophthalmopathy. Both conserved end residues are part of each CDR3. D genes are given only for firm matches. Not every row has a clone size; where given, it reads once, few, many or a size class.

CDR3: CASSLGLAGDPEETQYF; DNA: TGTGCCAGCAGCTTGGGACTAGCGGGAGACCCCGAAGAGACCCAGTACTTC; J: TRBJ2-5; V: TRBV7-2; length: 17; size: many; D: TRBD2
CDR3: CASSLSQPGGWKETQYF; DNA: TGTGCCAGCAGTTTATCCCAACCGGGAGGGTGGAAAGAGACCCAGTACTTC; J: TRBJ2-5; V: TRBV28; length: 17; size: many; D: TRBD2
CDR3: CASSIHRGEDTEAFF; DNA: TGTGCCAGTAGTATTCACAGAGGGGAGGACACTGAAGCTTTCTTT; J: TRBJ1-1; V: TRBV19; length: 15; size: many; D: .
CDR3: CASSSGLVTDTQYF; DNA: TGTGCCAGCAGTTCGGGACTAGTGACAGATACGCAGTATTTT; J: TRBJ2-3; V: TRBV12-3/TRBV12-4; length: 14; size: once; D: TRBD2
CDR3: CASTGTSGGNPYEQYF; DNA: TGTGCCAGCACCGGGACTAGCGGGGGGAACCCCTACGAGCAGTACTTC; J: TRBJ2-7; V: TRBV6-2/TRBV6-3; length: 16; size: .; D: TRBD2
CDR3: CSVGGGVGEYVNYGYTF; DNA: TGCAGCGTTGGAGGAGGTGTGGGGGAATACGTAAACTATGGCTACACCTTC; J: TRBJ1-2; V: TRBV29-1; length: 17; size: .; D: .
CDR3: CASSYGGGGETQYF; DNA: TGTGCCAGCAGTTACGGGGGAGGCGGCGAGACCCAGTACTTC; J: TRBJ2-5; V: TRBV6-2/TRBV6-3; length: 14; size: many; D: .
CDR3: CASSLEGIGYTF; DNA: TGTGCCAGCAGCTTAGAGGGGATTGGCTACACCTTC; J: TRBJ1-2; V: TRBV7-2; length: 12; size: .; D: .
CDR3: CASSYGRVTPETQYF; DNA: TGTGCCAGCAGTTACGGGAGGGTAACCCCAGAGACCCAGTACTTC; J: TRBJ2-5; V: TRBV6-5; length: 15; size: .; D: TRBD2
CDR3: CASRLAPGSTGNTIYF; DNA: TGTGCCAGCAGACTGGCGCCTGGCTCCACTGGAAACACCATATATTTT; J: TRBJ1-3; V: TRBV6-2/TRBV6-3; length: 16; size: many; D: .
CDR3: CASSSPGPGEQYF; DNA: TGTGCCAGCAGTTCACCCGGGCCGGGGGAGCAGTACTTC; J: TRBJ2-7; V: TRBV27; length: 13; size: .; D: .
CDR3: CASSLVVEETQYF; DNA: TGTGCCAGCAGTTTAGTGGTGGAAGAGACCCAGTACTTC; J: TRBJ2-5; V: TRBV12-3/TRBV12-4; length: 13; size: .; D: .
CDR3: CASIDGRRQGDGYTF; DNA: TGTGCCAGCATCGACGGTAGACGGCAGGGTGACGGCTACACCTTC; J: TRBJ1-2; V: TRBV6-1; length: 15; size: many; D: .
CDR3: CASPSSSGNTIYF; DNA: TGTGCCAGTCCCAGCTCATCTGGAAACACCATATATTTT; J: TRBJ1-3; V: TRBV28; length: 13; size: many; D: .
CDR3: CASSLRGLIYEQYF; DNA: TGTGCCAGCAGTCTTAGGGGACTGATCTACGAGCAGTACTTC; J: TRBJ2-7; V: TRBV12-3/TRBV12-4; length: 14; size: many; D: .
CDR3: CATSRDTSGSQPYEQYF; DNA: TGTGCCACCAGCAGAGATACTAGCGGGAGTCAGCCCTACGAGCAGTACTTC; J: TRBJ2-7; V: TRBV15; length: 17; size: once; D: TRBD2
CDR3: CASSYRGNTEAFF; DNA: TGTGCCAGCAGTTACAGGGGAAACACTGAAGCTTTCTTT; J: TRBJ1-1; V: TRBV6-5; length: 13; size: many; D: .
CDR3: CASSPRTSGYNEQFF; DNA: TGTGCCAGCAGCCCAAGAACTAGCGGTTACAATGAGCAGTTCTTC; J: TRBJ2-1; V: TRBV14; length: 15; size: many; D: TRBD2
CDR3: CASTLMTLSSGNTIYF; DNA: TGTGCCAGCACCTTGATGACATTGTCCTCCGGAAACACCATATATTTT; J: TRBJ1-3; V: TRBV12-3/TRBV12-4; length: 16; size: .; D: .
CDR3: CASSPGPYTRVQRYYEQYF; DNA: TGCGCCAGCAGCCCGGGCCCCTACACAAGAGTCCAGAGGTACTACGAGCAGTACTTC; J: TRBJ2-7; V: TRBV5-1; length: 19; size: many; D: .
CDR3: CASSFRSVLGEQYF; DNA: TGTGCCAGCAGCTTCCGGTCGGTGTTGGGGGAGCAGTACTTC; J: TRBJ2-7; V: TRBV7-2; length: 14; size: many; D: .
CDR3: CSVEGFSKRLAGDQETQYF; DNA: TGCAGCGTTGAAGGTTTTAGTAAACGACTAGCGGGGGACCAAGAGACCCAGTACTTC; J: TRBJ2-5; V: TRBV29-1; length: 19; size: .; D: TRBD2
CDR3: CASSPHVAGGYTF; DNA: TGTGCCAGCAGCCCCCATGTAGCAGGTGGCTACACCTTC; J: TRBJ1-2; V: TRBV7-2; length: 13; size: many; D: .
CDR3: CASSEMPATNTGELFF; DNA: TGTGCCAGCAGTGAAATGCCAGCGACCAACACCGGGGAGCTGTTTTTT; J: TRBJ2-2; V: TRBV6-1; length: 16; size: .; D: .
CDR3: CASSLDMQGTLEQYF; DNA: TGTGCCAGCAGCTTAGATATGCAGGGGACCCTGGAGCAGTACTTC; J: TRBJ2-7; V: TRBV7-8; length: 15; size: many; D: .
CDR3: CASSSTFELSPLHF; DNA: TGTGCCAGCAGTTCCACTTTCGAGCTTTCACCCCTCCACTTT; J: TRBJ1-6; V: TRBV6-5; length: 14; size: many; D: .
CDR3: CASSLEGLNQPQHF; DNA: TGCGCCAGCAGCTTGGAGGGTCTTAATCAGCCCCAGCATTTT; J: TRBJ1-5; V: TRBV5-1; length: 14; size: many; D: .
CDR3: CASFRRKGGELFF; DNA: TGTGCCAGTTTTAGGCGTAAAGGCGGGGAGCTGTTTTTT; J: TRBJ2-2; V: TRBV6-1; length: 13; size: many; D: .
CDR3: CSASDPQVAYEQYF; DNA: TGCAGTGCTAGCGACCCTCAGGTTGCCTACGAGCAGTACTTC; J: TRBJ2-7; V: TRBV20-1; length: 14; size: many; D: .
CDR3: CASSYGTVYEQYF; DNA: TGTGCCAGCAGTTACGGGACAGTCTACGAGCAGTACTTC; J: TRBJ2-7; V: TRBV27; length: 13; size: many; D: TRBD1
CDR3: CASSPAGGAGETQYF; DNA: TGTGCCAGCAGTCCCGCTGGGGGGGCAGGAGAGACCCAGTACTTC; J: TRBJ2-5; V: TRBV28; length: 15; size: many; D: .
CDR3: CATSSPSGMHYEQYF; DNA: TGTGCCACCAGCAGCCCTAGCGGGATGCACTACGAGCAGTACTTC; J: TRBJ2-7; V: TRBV15; length: 15; size: many; D: TRBD2
CDR3: CASSLQHSGNTIYF; DNA: TGTGCCAGCAGCTTACAGCACTCTGGAAACACCATATATTTT; J: TRBJ1-3; V: TRBV7-2; length: 14; size: many; D: .
CDR3: CSARDISGRTASYEQYF; DNA: TGCAGTGCTAGAGATATAAGCGGGAGAACCGCCTCCTACGAGCAGTACTTC; J: TRBJ2-7; V: TRBV20-1; length: 17; size: many; D: TRBD2
CDR3: CASSVRGPYEQYF; DNA: TGTGCCAGCAGTGTTAGGGGTCCGTACGAGCAGTACTTC; J: TRBJ2-7; V: TRBV6-2/TRBV6-3; length: 13; size: few; D: .
CDR3: CASSSRTSGRALAETQYF; DNA: TGTGCCAGCAGTTCACGGACTAGCGGGAGGGCCCTCGCGGAGACCCAGTACTTC; J: TRBJ2-5; V: TRBV27; length: 18; size: many; D: TRBD2
CDR3: CSVDWGTTYEQYF; DNA: TGCAGCGTTGACTGGGGTACCACCTACGAGCAGTACTTC; J: TRBJ2-7; V: TRBV29-1; length: 13; size: many; D: .
CDR3: CASSLGRVQPQHF; DNA: TGCGCCAGCAGCCTGGGGCGGGTTCAGCCCCAGCATTTT; J: TRBJ1-5; V: TRBV4-1; length: 13; size: many; D: .